These T cell receptor beta chains were read from a single sample in a study of T cell changes during pregnancy in multiple sclerosis. This table comes from immunoSEQ multiplex PCR, and its TCRdb copy is limited to in-frame clones, with some not included. The data contain roughly 90,000 clones, approximately 95% of them seen just once; the ten biggest clones take up around 4.1%. The material sequenced was peripheral blood, taken in the first trimester of pregnancy. The receptors originated from a female donor with multiple sclerosis, enrolled in a pregnancy study. Each CDR3 is given with its conserved first and last residue. D genes are given only for firm matches. A row's size may be missing; if present it is once, few, many or a size class.

V,D,size,J,DNA,CDR3
TRBV7-6,.,.,TRBJ2-5,TGTGCCAGCAGCCCGGGAGTTTTGGCGTACCAAGAGACCCAGTACTTC,CASSPGVLAYQETQYF
TRBV29-1,.,many,TRBJ1-5,TGCAGCGCCCTTTTCCGGGACTCCACGGGGGATAGCAATCAGCCCCAGCATTTT,CSALFRDSTGDSNQPQHF
TRBV6-5,TRBD1,.,TRBJ1-2,TGTGCCAGCAGTTCCCGACAGGGAGGTGGCTACACCTTC,CASSSRQGGGYTF
TRBV19,.,.,TRBJ1-1,TGTGCCAGTAGTACCCAGGGTGGAACTTTCTTT,CASSTQGGTFF
TRBV11-2,.,.,TRBJ2-1,TGTGCCAGCAGCTTACTAGCAGAGGAGCAGTTCTTC,CASSLLAEEQFF
TRBV27,TRBD2,once,TRBJ2-1,TGTGCCAGCAGTGGCGGGGGGGCGTGGAATGAGCAGTTCTTC,CASSGGGAWNEQFF
TRBV5-1,.,.,TRBJ1-1,TGCGCCAGCAGCTTTCGGGATACTAACACTGAAGCTTTCTTT,CASSFRDTNTEAFF
TRBV30,.,.,TRBJ1-2,TGTGCCTGGAGTGTACCCGTGGGGCTGTTGTATGGCTACACCTTC,CAWSVPVGLLYGYTF
TRBV4-2,TRBD1,.,TRBJ1-5,TGTGCCAGCAGCCAAGGGGGACAGCGATATAGCAATCAGCCCCAGCATTTT,CASSQGGQRYSNQPQHF
TRBV5-1,TRBD2,once,TRBJ2-1,TGCGCCAGCAGCCTACCCGGGACTAGCGGGGGGGCCATTATGAATGAGCAGTTCTTC,CASSLPGTSGGAIMNEQFF
TRBV30,.,.,TRBJ1-2,TGTGCCTGGAGTTCGGGGGGAAACTATGGCTACACCTTC,CAWSSGGNYGYTF
TRBV7-2,.,once,TRBJ1-2,TGTGCCAGCAGCAGTCTATTCGGACAGAGAGGTTTTACTGGCTACACCTTC,CASSSLFGQRGFTGYTF
TRBV27,.,.,TRBJ2-7,TGTGCCAGCAGGCTGGGCCGACGGGACTACGAGCAGTACTTC,CASRLGRRDYEQYF
TRBV19,TRBD1,.,TRBJ2-3,TGTGCCAGTAGTATCGGGGCAGGGGGAGATACGCAGTATTTT,CASSIGAGGDTQYF
TRBV7-8,.,.,TRBJ1-2,TGTGCCAGCAGCCCCTCGCAGGCCGGCTATGGCTACACCTTC,CASSPSQAGYGYTF
TRBV5-5,TRBD1,.,TRBJ1-2,TGTGCCAGCAGCACCCAGACAGGGCCCTATGGCTACACCTTC,CASSTQTGPYGYTF
TRBV2,.,once,TRBJ2-3,TGTGCCACCCCCACCCCGTCCACTAGCACAGATACGCAGTATTTT,CATPTPSTSTDTQYF
TRBV13,TRBD1,.,TRBJ2-2,TGTGCCAGCAGCTTCCGACAGGGTAGACCCGGGGAGCTGTTTTTT,CASSFRQGRPGELFF
TRBV6-4,TRBD1,.,TRBJ2-2,TGTGCCAGCAGTTCCGGGACAGGGGGCACCGGGGAGCTGTTTTTT,CASSSGTGGTGELFF
TRBV9,.,.,TRBJ1-5,TGTGCCAGCAGCGTAGAGGGGGAAGGGCAGCCCCAGCATTTT,CASSVEGEGQPQHF
TRBV19,.,.,TRBJ1-1,TGTGCCAGTAGTCCGCGGGGGAACACTGAAGCTTTCTTT,CASSPRGNTEAFF
TRBV19,.,.,TRBJ1-1,TGTGCCAGTATACGGGGGTCGGTGAACACTGAAGCTTTCTTT,CASIRGSVNTEAFF
TRBV10-3,TRBD1,.,TRBJ2-2,TGTGCCATCATGTGGGACAGGGGGCGGAATACCGGGGAGCTGTTTTTT,CAIMWDRGRNTGELFF
TRBV21-1,.,.,TRBJ1-5,TGTGCCAGCAGCAAAGGCGGGGCTCAGCCCCAGCATTTT,CASSKGGAQPQHF
TRBV5-1,.,.,TRBJ2-5,TGCGCCAGCAGCTTGGGGGTTAGCGGCCAAGAGACCCAGTACTTC,CASSLGVSGQETQYF
TRBV6-5,.,.,TRBJ2-3,TGTGCCAGCAGCCAGGACTACACAGATACGCAGTATTTT,CASSQDYTDTQYF
TRBV13,.,.,TRBJ2-3,TGTGCCAGCAGCCCCATAGACAGTAGAAGCACAGATACGCAGTATTTT,CASSPIDSRSTDTQYF
TRBV5-1,TRBD2,.,TRBJ2-1,TGCGCCAGCAGCTTGGAGCCGACTAGCGGGGCGAGGGAGCAGTTCTTC,CASSLEPTSGAREQFF
TRBV5-1,TRBD1,.,TRBJ1-4,TGCGCCAGCAGCTCTCCCACCGAGACAGGGAATGAAAAACTGTTTTTT,CASSSPTETGNEKLFF
TRBV16,TRBD1,.,TRBJ1-5,TGTGCCAGCAGCCACTTGGGACAGAGCAATCAGCCCCAGCATTTT,CASSHLGQSNQPQHF